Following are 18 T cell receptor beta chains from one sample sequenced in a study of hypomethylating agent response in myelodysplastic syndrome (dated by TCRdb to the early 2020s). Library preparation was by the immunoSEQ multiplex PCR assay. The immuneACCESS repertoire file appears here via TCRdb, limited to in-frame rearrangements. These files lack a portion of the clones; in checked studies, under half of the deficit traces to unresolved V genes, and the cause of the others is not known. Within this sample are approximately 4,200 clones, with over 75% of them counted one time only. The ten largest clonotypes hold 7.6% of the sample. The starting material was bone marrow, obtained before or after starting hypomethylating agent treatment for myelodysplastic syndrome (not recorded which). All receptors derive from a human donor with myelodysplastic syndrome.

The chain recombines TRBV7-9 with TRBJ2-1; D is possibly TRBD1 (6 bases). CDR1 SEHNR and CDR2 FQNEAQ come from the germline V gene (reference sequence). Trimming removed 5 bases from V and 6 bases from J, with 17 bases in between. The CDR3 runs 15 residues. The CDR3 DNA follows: TGTGCCAGCAGCCAGACCAGGGGTCCGGGCAATGAGCAGTTCTTC. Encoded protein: CASSQTRGPGNEQFF. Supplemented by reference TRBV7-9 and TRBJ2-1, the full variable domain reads DTGVSQNPRHKITKRGQNVTFRCDPISEHNRLYWYRQTLGQGPEFLTYFQNEAQLEKSRLLSDRFSAERPKGSFSTLEIQRTEQGDSAMYLCASSQTRGPGNEQFFGPGTRLTVL.

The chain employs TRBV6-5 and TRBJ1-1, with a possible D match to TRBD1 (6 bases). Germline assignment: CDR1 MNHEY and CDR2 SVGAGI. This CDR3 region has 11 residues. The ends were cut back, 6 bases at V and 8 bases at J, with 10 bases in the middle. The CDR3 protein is CASSSGQEAFF. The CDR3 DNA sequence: TGTGCCAGCAGCTCCGGACAGGAAGCTTTCTTT.

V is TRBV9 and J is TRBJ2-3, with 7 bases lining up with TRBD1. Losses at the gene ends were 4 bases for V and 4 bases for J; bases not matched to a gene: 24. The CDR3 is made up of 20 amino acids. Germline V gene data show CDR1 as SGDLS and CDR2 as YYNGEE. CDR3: CASSPDTRTVADRAADTQYF. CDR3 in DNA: TGTGCCAGCAGCCCAGACACCCGGACAGTCGCCGACAGGGCTGCAGATACGCAGTATTTT.

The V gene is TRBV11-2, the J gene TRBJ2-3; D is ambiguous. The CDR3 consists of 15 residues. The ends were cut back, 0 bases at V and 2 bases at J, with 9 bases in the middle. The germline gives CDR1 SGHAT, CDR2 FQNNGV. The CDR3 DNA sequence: TGTGCCAGCAGCTTAGATCCCCCCCTCACAGATACGCAGTATTTT. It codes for CASSLDPPLTDTQYF.

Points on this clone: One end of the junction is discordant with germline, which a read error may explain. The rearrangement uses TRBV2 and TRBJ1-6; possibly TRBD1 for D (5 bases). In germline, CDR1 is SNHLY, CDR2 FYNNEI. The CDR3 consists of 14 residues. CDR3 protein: CASREGVVYSPLHF. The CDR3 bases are TGTGCCAGCAGAGAAGGGGTAGTCTATTCACCCCTCCACTTT.

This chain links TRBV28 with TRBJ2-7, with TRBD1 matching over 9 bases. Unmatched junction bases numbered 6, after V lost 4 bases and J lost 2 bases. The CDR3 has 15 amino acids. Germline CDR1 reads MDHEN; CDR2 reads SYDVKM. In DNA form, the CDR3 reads TGTGCCAGCAGTTCTGGGACAGGGAGACCCTACGAGCAGTACTTC. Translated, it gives CASSSGTGRPYEQYF.

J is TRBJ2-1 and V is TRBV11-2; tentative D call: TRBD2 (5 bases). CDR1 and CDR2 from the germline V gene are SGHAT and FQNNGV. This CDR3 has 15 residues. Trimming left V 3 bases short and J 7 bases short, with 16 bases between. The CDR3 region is CASSFRLSGGNEQFF. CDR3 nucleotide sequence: TGTGCCAGCAGCTTTCGGCTCAGCGGTGGAAATGAGCAGTTCTTC.

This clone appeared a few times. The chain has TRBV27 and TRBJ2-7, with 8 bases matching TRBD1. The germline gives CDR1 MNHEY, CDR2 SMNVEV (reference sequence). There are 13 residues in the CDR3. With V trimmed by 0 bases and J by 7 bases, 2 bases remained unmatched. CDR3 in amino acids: CASSLSRDREQYF. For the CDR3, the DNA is TGTGCCAGCAGTTTATCGAGGGACAGGGAGCAGTACTTC.

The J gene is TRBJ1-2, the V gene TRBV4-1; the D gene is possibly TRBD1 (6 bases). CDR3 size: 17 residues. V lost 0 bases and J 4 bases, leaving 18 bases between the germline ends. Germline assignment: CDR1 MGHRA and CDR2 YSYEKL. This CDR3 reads CASSQDASATGTYGYTF. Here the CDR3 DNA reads TGCGCCAGCAGCCAAGATGCCTCTGCGACAGGAACCTATGGCTACACCTTC.

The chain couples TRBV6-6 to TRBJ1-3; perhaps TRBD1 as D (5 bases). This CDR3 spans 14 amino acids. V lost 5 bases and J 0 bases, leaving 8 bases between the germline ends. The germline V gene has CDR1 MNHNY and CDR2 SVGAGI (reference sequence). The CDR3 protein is CASSTDSSGNTIYF. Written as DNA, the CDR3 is TGTGCCAGCAGTACCGACAGCTCTGGAAACACCATATATTTT.

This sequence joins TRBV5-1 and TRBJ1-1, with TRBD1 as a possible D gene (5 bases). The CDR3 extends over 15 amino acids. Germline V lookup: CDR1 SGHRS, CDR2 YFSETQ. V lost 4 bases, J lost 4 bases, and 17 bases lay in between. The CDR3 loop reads CASSPQTGSGTEAFF. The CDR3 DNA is TGCGCCAGCAGCCCTCAAACAGGATCGGGCACTGAAGCTTTCTTT.

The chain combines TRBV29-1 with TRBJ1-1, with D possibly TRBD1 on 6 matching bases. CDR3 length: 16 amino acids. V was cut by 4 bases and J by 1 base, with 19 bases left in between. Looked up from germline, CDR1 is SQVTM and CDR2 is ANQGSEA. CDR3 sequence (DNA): TGCAGCGTTGTTGGGGGGTTGGGGGCTCAGAACACTGAAGCTTTCTTT. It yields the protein CSVVGGLGAQNTEAFF.

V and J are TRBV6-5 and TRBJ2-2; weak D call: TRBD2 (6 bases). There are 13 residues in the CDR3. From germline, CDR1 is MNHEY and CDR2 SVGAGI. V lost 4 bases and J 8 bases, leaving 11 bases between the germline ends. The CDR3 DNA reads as TGTGCCAGCAGTTTCGGGCTAGCGGGGGAGCTGTTTTTT. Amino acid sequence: CASSFGLAGELFF.

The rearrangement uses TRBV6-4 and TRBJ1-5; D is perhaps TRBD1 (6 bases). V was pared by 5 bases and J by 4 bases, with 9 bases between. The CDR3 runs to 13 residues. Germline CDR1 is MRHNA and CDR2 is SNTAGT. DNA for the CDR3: TGTGCCAGCAGTCAGGACAGTAATCAGCCCCAGCATTTT. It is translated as CASSQDSNQPQHF.

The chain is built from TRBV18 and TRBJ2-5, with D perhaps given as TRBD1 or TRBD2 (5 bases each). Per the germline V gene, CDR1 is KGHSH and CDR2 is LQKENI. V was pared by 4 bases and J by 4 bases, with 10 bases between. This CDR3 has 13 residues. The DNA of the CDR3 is TGTGCCAGCTCACGAATGGGGGTAGAGACCCAGTACTTC. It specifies CASSRMGVETQYF.

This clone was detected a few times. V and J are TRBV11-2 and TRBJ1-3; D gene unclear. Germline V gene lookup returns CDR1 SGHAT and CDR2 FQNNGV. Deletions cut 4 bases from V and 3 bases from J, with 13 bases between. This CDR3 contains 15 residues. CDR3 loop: CASSSPTGSGNTIYF. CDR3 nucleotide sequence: TGTGCCAGCAGCTCCCCCACGGGGAGTGGAAACACCATATATTTT.

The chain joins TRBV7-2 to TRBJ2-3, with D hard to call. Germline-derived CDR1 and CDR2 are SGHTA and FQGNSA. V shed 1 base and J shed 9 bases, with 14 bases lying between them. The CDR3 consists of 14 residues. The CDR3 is CASSLEGGPRTQYF. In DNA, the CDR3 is TGTGCCAGCAGCTTAGAGGGCGGCCCGAGAACGCAGTATTTT.

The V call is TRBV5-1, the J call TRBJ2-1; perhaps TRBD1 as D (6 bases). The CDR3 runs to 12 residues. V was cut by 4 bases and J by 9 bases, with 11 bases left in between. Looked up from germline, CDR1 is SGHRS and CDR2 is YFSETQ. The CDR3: CASSLQGTEQFF. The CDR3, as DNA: TGCGCCAGCAGCCTACAGGGTACTGAGCAGTTCTTC. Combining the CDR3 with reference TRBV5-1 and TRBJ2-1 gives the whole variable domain KAGVTQTPRYLIKTRGQQVTLSCSPISGHRSVSWYQQTPGQGLQFLFEYFSETQRNKGNFPGRFSGRQFSNSRSEMNVSTLELGDSALYLCASSLQGTEQFFGPGTRLTVL.